Listed here is a single TCR beta chain. Participants had their cohort set by participant-reported clinical history. Generated by immunoSEQ multiplex PCR, the TCRdb table keeps only in-frame clones and is missing some. Of about 180,000 clones in the sample, 80% are singletons; the top ten hold approximately 15%. This entry belongs to a study of blood T cell repertoires in COVID-19. The sequenced sample was PBMCs or T cells enriched from blood (not recorded which). This receptor was taken from a man between 60 and 75 years old who had been exposed to COVID-19.

CDR3 region: CASSQGQGLSATGELFF. The CDR3 DNA reads TGTGCCAGCAGTCAGGGACAGGGATTGAGTGCCACCGGGGAGCTGTTTTTT. The rearrangement links TRBV28 to TRBJ2-2, with 9 bases matching TRBD1. The germline V gene has CDR1 MDHEN and CDR2 SYDVKM. V lost 5 bases and J lost 4; bases outside the gene matches: 11. The CDR3 extends over 17 amino acids.